This T cell receptor (beta chain) was recovered during a study of spatial heterogeneity in lung cancer. Study at large: In the raw reads, each unique TCR and UMI combination was present more than ten times on average. Study conclusions and caveats: Expanded intratumoral alpha and beta TCR counts tracked tumor mutation counts.

The CDR3 consists of 15 residues. After removal of 5 bases from V and 5 bases from J, the junction contained 3 bases not matched to a gene. Germline V lookup: CDR1 SGHVS, CDR2 FNYEAQ. Indicated time point: sample taken at primary tumor resection. Unsorted whole RNA of tumor, nontumor lung or frozen PBMC was sequenced. TCRdb re-called the 5' RACE reads through MiXCR, storing one row per CDR3 protein. The sample holds under 20,000 distinct CDR3 sequences, roughly 6% seen once. By frequency in the sample, this clonotype is medium-sized. Its target is not known. This sequence joins TRBV7-6 and TRBJ2-2; TRBD2 aligns across 12 bases. This TCR derives from a female donor with early-stage non-small cell lung cancer. The specimen comprised lung tumor tissue, sampled at surgery. The CDR3, as DNA: TGTGCCAGCAGCCCCGGACTAGCGGGGACCGGGGAGCTGTTTTTT. It yields the protein CASSPGLAGTGELFF.